Presented here are 27 T cell receptor beta chains from one specimen sequenced in a study of spatial heterogeneity in lung cancer. Indicated time point: sample taken at primary tumor resection. No cell sorting; template was whole RNA from tumor, lung tissue or PBMC. TCRdb analysed the 5' RACE reads with MiXCR anew, one entry per CDR3 protein. The table shows tens of thousands of distinct CDR3 sequences, with 5.5% to 7% occurring only once. The sample consisted of PBMCs, taken at surgery. The receptors were gathered from a male donor with early-stage non-small cell lung cancer.

This clonotype was counted many times. This chain joins TRBV12-3 or TRBV12-4 and TRBJ2-5, with 7 bases identical to TRBD1. The CDR3 length is 16 residues. V lost 2 bases to trimming and J lost 1 base; unmatched junction nucleotides: 7. CDR3 sequence reads: CASSLSLGTVQETQYF. The DNA of the CDR3 is TGTGCCAGCAGTTTAAGTCTCGGGACAGTCCAAGAGACCCAGTACTTC.

A few counts support this clonotype. The J gene is TRBJ2-2, the V gene TRBV18; no clear D. Germline-derived CDR1 and CDR2 are KGHSH and LQKENI. The CDR3 covers 10 residues. Between the trimmed V and J ends, which lost 8 bases and 5 bases, there was a span of 3 bases. The CDR3 bases are TGTGCCAGCGGGACCGGGGAGCTGTTTTTT. The encoded protein is CASGTGELFF.

In its sample, this clonotype was seen many times. The chain uses TRBV7-2 and TRBJ2-1; D not certain. Between the trimmed V and J ends, which lost 4 bases and 8 bases, there was a span of 6 bases. This CDR3 is 11 amino acids long. Germline lookup yields CDR1 SGHTA and CDR2 FQGNSA. CDR3 sequence: CASSSWDEQFF. The CDR3 nucleotides read TGTGCCAGCAGCTCCTGGGATGAGCAGTTCTTC.

This clonotype came up many times. The V gene is TRBV7-6, the J gene TRBJ1-5; 7 bases are a match to TRBD1. After removal of 11 bases from V and 1 base from J, the junction contained 5 bases not matched to a gene. Germline V gene data show CDR1 as SGHVS and CDR2 as FNYEAQ. CDR3 size: 13 residues. CDR3: CASQGGSNQPQHF. The CDR3 region has the DNA TGTGCCTCCCAGGGGGGAAGCAATCAGCCCCAGCATTTT.

This clonotype was seen a few times. A much larger clonotype is one base distant, so this may be a read error. The chain uses TRBV5-5 and TRBJ1-3; D remains unclear. V lost 4 bases and J lost 1, with 6 bases in between. The CDR3 sequence is 13 residues long. The V gene's germline CDR1 is SGHKS and CDR2 YYEKEE (reference sequence). The CDR3 loop is CASSAGSGNTIYF. Here the CDR3 DNA reads TGTGCCAGCAGCGCCGGATCTGGAAACACCATATATTTT.

By frequency in the sample, this clonotype is medium-sized. CDR3 bases: TGTGCCAGCAGCGTAGTGGGGAATTCACCCCTCCACTTT. This sequence encodes CASSVVGNSPLHF. The chain couples TRBV9 to TRBJ1-6; D call uncertain. Germline loops: CDR1 SGDLS, CDR2 YYNGEE. The V and J ends lost 0 bases and 7 bases respectively, with 5 bases between them. This CDR3 has 13 amino acids.

Many counts were recorded for this clonotype. The chain combines TRBV7-2 with TRBJ2-7, with 10 positions matching TRBD1. The V and J ends lost 4 bases and 5 bases, in that order; junction bases with no gene match: 2. CDR1 and CDR2 (germline): SGHTA, FQGNSA. This CDR3 spans 13 amino acids. The CDR3 DNA reads TGTGCCAGCAGCTCGGGACAGGGGCACGAGCAGTACTTC. This codes for CASSSGQGHEQYF.

This clonotype has at least ten counts. This sequence joins TRBV28 and TRBJ1-2; TRBD1 agrees at 8 bases. From germline, CDR1 is MDHEN and CDR2 SYDVKM. CDR3 length: 13 amino acids. V was clipped by 6 bases and J by 5 bases; unmatched bases: 5. CDR3 protein: CASRTGTGYGYTF. In DNA, the CDR3 is TGTGCCAGCAGAACCGGGACAGGATATGGCTACACCTTC.

The gene calls are TRBV6-1 and TRBJ1-5, with D hard to call. V lost 2 bases, J lost 7 bases, and 18 bases lay in between. CDR3 length: 16 residues. Germline CDR1 is MNHNS and CDR2 is SASEGT. Here the CDR3 reads CASSEPPGATYQPQHF. CDR3 in DNA: TGTGCCAGCAGTGAACCCCCAGGTGCCACATACCAGCCCCAGCATTTT.

This clonotype was picked up many times. The DNA of the CDR3 is TGTGCCAGCAGTGAAAGTCTAGGACAGACCATGAACACTGAAGCTTTCTTT. This translates into CASSESLGQTMNTEAFF. The chain has TRBV25-1 and TRBJ1-1; a weak D match, TRBD1 (6 bases). Between the trimmed V and J ends, which lost 2 bases and 0 bases, there was a span of 16 bases. Germline CDR1 and CDR2: MGHDK and SYGVNS. This CDR3 is built from 17 residues.

This clonotype was recorded at least ten times. J is TRBJ2-2 and V is TRBV12-3 or TRBV12-4; D might be TRBD1 (5 bases). V lost 10 bases, J lost 0 bases, and 9 bases lay in between. The CDR3 has 13 amino acids. The CDR3 DNA follows: TGTGCCACCTCCAGGGCGAACACCGGGGAGCTGTTTTTT. Protein product: CATSRANTGELFF.

This clonotype was counted a few times. The rearrangement links TRBV11-2 to TRBJ2-1; D is unclear. Germline V gene sequence: CDR1 SGHAT, CDR2 FQNNGV. Trimming pared 7 bases from V and 0 bases from J, leaving 16 bases between. This CDR3 contains 16 residues. CDR3 sequence reads: CASTNRAASSYNEQFF. The CDR3 coding sequence is TGTGCCAGCACTAACCGGGCCGCCAGCTCCTACAATGAGCAGTTCTTC.

The chain employs TRBV7-7 and TRBJ2-2, with D possibly matching TRBD2 (5 bases). The CDR3 loop spans 14 amino acids. Trimming cost V 11 bases and J 2 bases, with 15 bases left between them. Germline-derived CDR1 and CDR2 are SSHAT and FNYEAQ (reference sequence). CDR3 residues: CAVGDGINTGELFF. Written as DNA, the CDR3 is TGTGCCGTGGGTGACGGGATCAACACCGGGGAGCTGTTTTTT. The variable domain in full, completed from reference TRBV7-7 and TRBJ2-2, reads GAGVSQSPRYKVTKRGQDVTLRCDPISSHATLYWYQQALGQGPEFLTYFNYEAQPDKSGLPSDRFSAERPEGSISTLTIQRTEQRDSAMYRCAVGDGINTGELFFGEGSRLTVL.

V is TRBV18 and J is TRBJ1-5; TRBD1 matches 8 bases. The CDR3 runs to 15 residues. Germline V gene sequence: CDR1 KGHSH, CDR2 LQKENI. Trimming took 2 bases from V and 2 from J; bases not matched to a gene: 2. In DNA, the CDR3 is TGTGCCAGCTCACCAGGGGGACAGGGCAATCAGCCCCAGCATTTT. Protein: CASSPGGQGNQPQHF. The full variable domain, with the rest looked up from reference TRBV18 and TRBJ1-5, is NAGVMQNPRHLVRRRGQEARLRCSPMKGHSHVYWYRQLPEEGLKFMVYLQKENIIDESGMPKERFSAEFPKEGPSILRIQQVVRGDSAAYFCASSPGGQGNQPQHFGDGTRLSIL.

This sequence joins TRBV5-1 and TRBJ2-3; D not certain. V shed 0 bases and J shed 0 bases, with 23 bases lying between them. Germline V gives CDR1 SGHRS, CDR2 YFSETQ. The CDR3 length is 20 residues. CDR3: CASSLEVGIPGAASTDTQYF. DNA for the CDR3: TGCGCCAGCAGCTTGGAGGTTGGTATACCCGGCGCAGCTAGCACAGATACGCAGTATTTT.

This clonotype was seen repeatedly, ten times or more. The chain recombines TRBV12-3 or TRBV12-4 with TRBJ1-1, with a weak D call TRBD1 (5 bases). CDR3 length: 14 residues. V lost 3 bases to trimming and J lost 1 base, with 9 bases between them. The chain's CDR3 is CASSFLRGNTEAFF. In nucleotides, the CDR3 is TGTGCCAGCAGTTTTTTGAGGGGGAACACTGAAGCTTTCTTT.

The genes are TRBV7-2 and TRBJ2-2; D is unresolved. V was pared by 2 bases and J by 1 base, with 8 bases between. This CDR3 has 15 residues. Germline V gene lookup returns CDR1 SGHTA and CDR2 FQGNSA. The chain's CDR3 is CASSLLVVNTGELFF. The CDR3 bases are TGTGCCAGCAGCTTATTAGTAGTGAACACCGGGGAGCTGTTTTTT.

This clonotype was counted a few times. CDR3 DNA sequence: TGTGCCAGCAGTTTATGGCCTAGCGGGGGGAAAGAGACCCAGTACTTC. It specifies CASSLWPSGGKETQYF. This chain joins TRBV27 and TRBJ2-5, with 11 bases fitting TRBD2. Trimming took 1 base from V and 3 from J; bases not matched to a gene: 4. In germline, CDR1 is MNHEY, CDR2 SMNVEV (reference sequence). The CDR3 runs to 16 residues.

In its sample, this clonotype was seen many times. The chain joins TRBV5-6 to TRBJ1-5; 11 bases fit TRBD1. Germline-derived CDR1 and CDR2 are SGHDT and YYEEEE. V dropped 4 bases and J dropped 6; count of bases not matched to a gene: 6. The CDR3 length is 15 residues. The CDR3 loop is CASSLRDRGFQPQHF. For the CDR3, the DNA is TGTGCCAGCAGCCTCCGGGACAGGGGGTTTCAGCCCCAGCATTTT.

This clonotype was counted at least ten times. This chain uses TRBV7-8 with TRBJ2-7; D possibly corresponds to TRBD1 (6 bases). The CDR3 runs 16 residues. CDR1 and CDR2 from the germline V gene are SGHVS and FQNEAQ. The ends were cut back, 4 bases at V and 5 bases at J, with 21 bases in the middle. The CDR3 DNA reads as TGTGCCAGCAGCTCCCTACAGGGTTTTGGGCTTAACGAGCAGTACTTC. Translating it yields CASSSLQGFGLNEQYF.

The V and J genes are TRBV6-6 and TRBJ1-2, with D perhaps matching TRBD1 (6 bases). Germline loops: CDR1 MNHNY, CDR2 SVGAGI (reference sequence). Trimming left V 7 bases short and J 2 bases short, with 11 bases between. This CDR3 spans 13 amino acids. For the CDR3, the DNA is TGTGCCAGCACTTCCAGGGGAAACTATGGCTACACCTTC. This sequence encodes CASTSRGNYGYTF.

This clonotype came up a few times. This chain connects TRBV12-5 to TRBJ2-1; no clear D gene. The CDR3 sequence is 12 residues long. Germline lookup yields CDR1 LGHNT and CDR2 FRNRAP. Trimming removed 0 bases from V and 10 bases from J, with 7 bases in between. This CDR3 reads CASGLVQWEQFF. The CDR3 DNA follows: TGTGCTAGTGGTTTGGTACAGTGGGAGCAGTTCTTC.

This clonotype was picked up a small number of times. The V and J genes are TRBV5-1 and TRBJ2-1, with D possibly being TRBD1 (6 bases). CDR1 is SGHRS and CDR2 is YFSETQ in the germline V gene. Deletions cut 3 bases from V and 2 bases from J, with 9 bases between. The CDR3 has 14 residues. CDR3 sequence reads: CASSSDSTYNEQFF. The CDR3 region has the DNA TGCGCCAGCAGCTCGGACAGTACCTACAATGAGCAGTTCTTC. Together with reference TRBV5-1 and TRBJ2-1, the CDR3 gives the full variable domain: KAGVTQTPRYLIKTRGQQVTLSCSPISGHRSVSWYQQTPGQGLQFLFEYFSETQRNKGNFPGRFSGRQFSNSRSEMNVSTLELGDSALYLCASSSDSTYNEQFFGPGTRLTVL.

The table lists this clonotype with many counts. The chain couples TRBV5-1 to TRBJ2-1, with 9 bases lining up with TRBD2. Per the germline V gene, CDR1 is SGHRS and CDR2 is YFSETQ. The CDR3 is made up of 14 amino acids. V shed 9 bases, J shed 0 bases, and the junction held 4 bases outside the gene matches. The CDR3 sequence: CATSGVASYNEQFF. In DNA form, the CDR3 reads TGCGCCACTAGCGGGGTAGCCTCCTACAATGAGCAGTTCTTC.

This clonotype has only a few counts. V gene TRBV20-1 combines with J gene TRBJ1-4; TRBD1 agrees at 8 bases. Trimming at V came to 0 bases and at J to 7 bases, leaving 10 bases not matched to a gene. This CDR3 spans 16 amino acids. In germline, CDR1 is DFQATT, CDR2 SNEGSKA (reference sequence). The DNA for the CDR3 is TGCAGTGCTAGAGATACCGGACAGGGCGAAAGTGAAAAACTGTTTTTT. Translation gives CSARDTGQGESEKLFF.

In its sample, this clonotype was seen many times. No DNA is shown, since the ends of the CDR3 on it are uncertain; the CDR3 is the one TCRdb lists. The chain combines TRBV28 with TRBJ2-1; TRBD2 reflects the table's D call only, with no check against the DNA. Germline assignment: CDR1 MDHEN and CDR2 SYDVKM. The CDR3 is 12 residues long, counting both termini. CDR3 sequence reads: CASSSSGPEQFF.

The gene calls are TRBV12-3 or TRBV12-4 and TRBJ2-5; 9 nucleotides align to TRBD2. J was trimmed by 2 bases and V by 0 bases; bases with no gene match: 16. The CDR3 covers 20 residues. CDR3 nucleotide sequence: TGTGCCAGCAGTTTAGCGCTAAGAGGGCTAGCGGGGACAAAACAAGAGACCCAGTACTTC. This codes for CASSLALRGLAGTKQETQYF.